This T cell receptor (beta chain) was captured in a study of molecular identifiers for immune sequencing clone quantification (dated by TCRdb to the late 2010s). Broadly, across the study: In a replicate experiment, RNA from about 20,000 or 100,000 naive CD8 T cells was split into five aliquots, four of which were sequenced. This methods study benchmarked molecular-identifier clustering-based TCR repertoire sequencing (MIDCIRS) and TCR RNA copy counting, using CD8 T cells to do so.

Receptor amplification or capture employed PCR. The data were produced on an Illumina HiSeq 4000. Bulk TCR libraries were made following a previously described method, with the TCR primers given in Table S5. Total RNA was purified with the Qiagen AllPrep DNA/RNA kit. Reads from multiple sequencing runs of the same library were pooled before analysis. The source study handled its data this way. Reads were retained only if their TCR constant sequence matched exactly, and those retained reads were trimmed to 150 nt and grouped according to their 12-nt molecular barcodes. Reads inside each barcode group were sub-clustered using a 15% Levenshtein threshold, and a quality-weighted consensus sequence was constructed for each RNA molecule. Non-functional sequences were excluded, and lower-count sequences lying one edit away from another sequence were also excluded. Based on a fit of two negative binomial distributions, barcode sub-clusters having less than 20% of the maximum read count were discarded. Clones were called with MiXCR by TCRdb after fastp trimmed the public reads at Q25, and only in-frame beta chains were retained. Every CDR3 protein is listed once, alongside the most common genes and DNA of its rows. These V and J calls originate from TCRdb's pipeline instead of the authors' own analysis. Counted in this sample were about 320,000 distinct CDR3 sequences; about 21% of them appeared once. Clones ranked in the top ten supply approximately 0.83% of the sample.

Study-level results and caveats: In CMV-specific effector cells, clones with more than 20 RNA copies accounted for over 99% of molecules, whereas in naive cells such clones accounted for under 1%. The sizes of highly expanded clones could end up underestimated when identical TCR molecules share a barcode. Spiked-in Jurkat TCR RNA equivalent to a single cell was reported to be detectable even among approximately 1.1 million naive CD8 T cells. Naive libraries contained spiked-in Jurkat TCR RNA (approximately 10 copies' worth), which is not part of the donor repertoire. When barcode sub-clustering was not used, chimeric consensus sequences inflated TCR diversity, with chimeras reaching as high as 47%. Modeling gave about 3.2 recovered TCR RNA copies per cell versus roughly 10 by digital PCR, implying 25% to 30% capture efficiency.

Including cysteine and phenylalanine, the CDR3 has 14 amino acids. The retained sequence is limited to the CDR3, 42 bases, with the frame set at the first base. After removal of 0 bases from V and 6 bases from J, the junction retains 5 bases not matched to a gene. Taken from the germline V gene (reference sequence), the CDR1 and CDR2 loops are GTSNPN and SVGIG. This clonotype was observed at least ten times. Its antigen specificity is not known. No much larger clone is present one base from it, and per-base qualities are unavailable. Libraries of naive CD8 T cells were built from about 21,000 to 970,000 sorted cells, with 10%, 30% or 50% of the purified RNA used. Naive CD8 T cells were FACS-sorted as CD8+CD4-CCR7+CD45RA+ on a BD FACSAria II into RLT Plus buffer. To test detection sensitivity, Jurkat RNA equivalent to approximately nine TCR copies was spiked into samples of roughly 20,000-1,100,000 naive CD8 T cells. CD8 T cells were enriched with RosetteSep CD8+ T Cell Enrichment Cocktail and Ficoll-Paque, followed by ACK red cell lysis.

This receptor chain uses TRBV30 and TRBJ1-1; 9 central nucleotides agree with TRBD1. The sample comprised naive CD8+ T cells from blood, with Jurkat cell RNA spiked in. Taken with the paper, the label for cell subset or site translates to: FACS-sorted CD8+CD4-CCR7+CD45RA+ naive T cells. This receptor was taken from a human donor in good health. Some libraries in this study had Jurkat cell RNA spiked in. The CDR3 reads as follows: CAWSVRQGGPEAFF. DNA sequence: TGTGCCTGGAGTGTAAGACAGGGGGGGCCTGAAGCTTTCTTT.